This TCR beta chain comes out of a study of cytotoxic CD8 clonotypes in ibrutinib-treated CLL. Across the study: Patients gave response samples after a median approximately 11 months of treatment, range 6 to 36.

The method was immunoSEQ multiplex PCR; TCRdb's version includes in-frame clones alone and lacks a portion of them. The table shows hundreds of thousands of clones, with around four fifths occurring only once. In germline, CDR1 is SNHLY, CDR2 FYNNEI. This CDR3 comprises 11 residues. V lost 7 bases to trimming and J lost 6 bases, with 10 bases between them. The chain uses TRBV2 and TRBJ2-7; tentative D call: TRBD1 (6 bases). The receptor was derived from a human donor with chronic lymphocytic leukemia. Sequenced material: PBMCs, taken before ibrutinib treatment. In DNA form, the CDR3 reads TGTGCCAGCATAGGGGGTTTCGAGCAGTACTTC. This encodes CASIGGFEQYF.